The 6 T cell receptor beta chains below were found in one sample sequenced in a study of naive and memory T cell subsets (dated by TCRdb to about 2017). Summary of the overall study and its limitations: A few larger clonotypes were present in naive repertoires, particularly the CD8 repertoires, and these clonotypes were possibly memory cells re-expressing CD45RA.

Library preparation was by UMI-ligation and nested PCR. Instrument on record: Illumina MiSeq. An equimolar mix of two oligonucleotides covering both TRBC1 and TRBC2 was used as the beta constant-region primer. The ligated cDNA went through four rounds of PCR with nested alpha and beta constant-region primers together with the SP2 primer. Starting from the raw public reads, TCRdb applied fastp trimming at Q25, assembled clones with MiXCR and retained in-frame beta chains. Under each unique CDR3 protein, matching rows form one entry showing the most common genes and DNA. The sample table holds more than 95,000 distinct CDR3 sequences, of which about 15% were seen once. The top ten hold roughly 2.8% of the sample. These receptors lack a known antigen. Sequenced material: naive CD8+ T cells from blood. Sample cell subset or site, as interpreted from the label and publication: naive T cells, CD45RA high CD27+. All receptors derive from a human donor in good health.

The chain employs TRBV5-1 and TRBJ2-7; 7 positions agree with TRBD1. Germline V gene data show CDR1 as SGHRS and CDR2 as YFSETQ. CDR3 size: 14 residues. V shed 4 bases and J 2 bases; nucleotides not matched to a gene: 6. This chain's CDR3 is CASSLTGPAYEQYF. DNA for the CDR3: TGCGCCAGCAGCCTGACAGGGCCTGCCTACGAGCAGTACTTC.

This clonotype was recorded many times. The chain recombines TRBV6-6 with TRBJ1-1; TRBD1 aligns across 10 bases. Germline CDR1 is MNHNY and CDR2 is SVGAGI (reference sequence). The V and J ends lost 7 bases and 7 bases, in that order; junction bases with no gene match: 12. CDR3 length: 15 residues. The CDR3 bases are TGTGCCAGCAACGATCTGACAGGGGGCGATTATGAAGCTTTCTTT. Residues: CASNDLTGGDYEAFF.

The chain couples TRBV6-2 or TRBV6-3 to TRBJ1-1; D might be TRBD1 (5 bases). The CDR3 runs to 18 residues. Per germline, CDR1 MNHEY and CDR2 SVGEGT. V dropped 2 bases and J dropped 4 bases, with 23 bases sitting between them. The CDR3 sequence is CASSYNLGETAPGTEAFF. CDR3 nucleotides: TGTGCCAGCAGTTACAATCTAGGGGAGACAGCCCCGGGCACTGAAGCTTTCTTT.

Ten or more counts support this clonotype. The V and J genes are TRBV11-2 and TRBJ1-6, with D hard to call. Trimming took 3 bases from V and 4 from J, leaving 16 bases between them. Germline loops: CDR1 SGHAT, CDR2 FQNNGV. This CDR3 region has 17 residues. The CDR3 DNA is TGTGCCAGCAGCTTGGGTGGCAGTAACACGTATAATTCACCCCTCCACTTT. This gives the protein CASSLGGSNTYNSPLHF.

The CDR3 loop reads CASSLLEGMVNSPLHF. The CDR3 nucleotides read TGTGCCAGCAGTTTACTAGAAGGGATGGTTAATTCACCCCTCCACTTT. V is TRBV28 and J is TRBJ1-6; no clear D. Germline CDR1 and CDR2: MDHEN and SYDVKM. Trimming shortened V by 2 bases and J by 6 bases, and 14 bases separated the two germline ends. The CDR3 runs 16 residues. The whole variable domain, remainder taken from reference TRBV28 and TRBJ1-6, is DVKVTQSSRYLVKRTGEKVFLECVQDMDHENMFWYRQDPGLGLRLIYFSYDVKMKEKGDIPEGYSVSREKKERFSLILESASTNQTSMYLCASSLLEGMVNSPLHFGNGTRLTVT.

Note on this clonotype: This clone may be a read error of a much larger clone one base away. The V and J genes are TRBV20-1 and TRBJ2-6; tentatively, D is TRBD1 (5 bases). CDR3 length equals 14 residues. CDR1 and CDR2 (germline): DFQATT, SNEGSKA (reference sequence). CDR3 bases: TGCAGTGCTAGCGAACCTCTTGGGGCCAACGTCATGACTTTC. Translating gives CSASEPLGANVMTF.